This T cell receptor beta chain derives from a study of early T cells in non-severe SARS-CoV-2 infection. Study-level background: Sequencing input comprised bulk RNA from unsorted whole blood; chain pairing was not available. Study observations and caveats: Anti-spike CD8 specificities were favored by VDJdb matching, whose results missed private and CD4 specificities.

As concerns this clonotype: What it binds is unknown.

TCRdb used MiXCR to reprocess the 5' RACE reads, holding one entry per CDR3 protein. This sample yields tens of thousands of distinct CDR3 sequences, of which 8% to 10% are seen a single time; over 8.5% belongs to the top ten. Between the trimmed V and J ends, which lost 5 bases and 4 bases, there was a span of 11 bases. Germline-derived CDR1 and CDR2 are LNHDA and SQIVND (reference sequence). The CDR3 covers 14 residues. The sample was whole blood. The chain recombines TRBV19 with TRBJ2-2; D is unclear. This TCR was sampled from an adult who was a healthcare worker with PCR-confirmed SARS-CoV-2 infection or an uninfected control (not recorded which). DNA of the CDR3: TGTGCCAGTAGTCCAGCCTCGAGCACCGGGGAGCTGTTTTTT. Its translation: CASSPASSTGELFF.